Listed below are T cell receptor beta chains from one sample, sequenced in a study of tumour-infiltrating T cells in Burkitt lymphoma. This table comes from immunoSEQ multiplex PCR, and its TCRdb copy is limited to in-frame clones, with some not included. The sample includes 15,000 to 20,000 clones, 80% seen only once; the top ten take 2.1%. The sequenced sample was tumor tissue. The receptors were sampled from a human donor with diffuse large B-cell lymphoma. Both conserved end residues are part of each CDR3. Each record gives: clone size, V gene, J gene, D gene, CDR3 DNA, CDR3 protein. The D gene is left open where the match is weak. For some rows the clone size is stated as once, few or many, or as a class when expanded; others skip it.

size: .
V: TRBV27
J: TRBJ2-5
D: TRBD2
DNA: TGTGCCAGCAGATACCTTAGCGGGGGGGTCGGGACCCAGTACTTC
CDR3: CASRYLSGGVGTQYF

size: .
V: TRBV29-1
J: TRBJ2-1
D: TRBD1
DNA: TGCAGCGGACAGGGGTACAATGAGCAGTTCTTC
CDR3: CSGQGYNEQFF

size: .
V: TRBV5-7
J: TRBJ2-5
D: .
DNA: TGTGCCAGCAGCCCCGCGGGGAGGGGGGAAGAGACCCAGTACTTC
CDR3: CASSPAGRGEETQYF

size: .
V: TRBV9
J: TRBJ2-2
D: .
DNA: TGTGCCAGCAGCTTCGGGGGTCCGAACACCGGGGAGCTGTTTTTT
CDR3: CASSFGGPNTGELFF

size: .
V: TRBV28
J: TRBJ1-1
D: .
DNA: TGTGCCAGCAGTACGCAACTTTGGGCTTTCTTT
CDR3: CASSTQLWAFF

size: .
V: TRBV5-1
J: TRBJ1-1
D: .
DNA: TGCGCCAGCAGCGGCACGGACTGGGGGGGAAAGCCAAAAACTTTCTTT
CDR3: CASSGTDWGGKPKTFF

size: few
V: TRBV7-9
J: TRBJ2-1
D: TRBD2
DNA: TGTGCCAGCAGCCAGGGCGGGAGTAATGAGCAGTTCTTC
CDR3: CASSQGGSNEQFF

size: .
V: TRBV27
J: TRBJ1-4
D: .
DNA: TGTGCCAGCAGTTTCTTGCAGACTAATGAAAAACTGTTTTTT
CDR3: CASSFLQTNEKLFF

size: .
V: TRBV7-9
J: TRBJ1-1
D: .
DNA: TGTGCCAGCAGCTTAGGGGTTATTGAAGCTTTCTTT
CDR3: CASSLGVIEAFF

size: .
V: TRBV4-1
J: TRBJ2-1
D: .
DNA: TGCGCCAGCAGCCAAGAGGCTCCTCGGGATGAGCAGTTCTTC
CDR3: CASSQEAPRDEQFF

size: .
V: TRBV6-6
J: TRBJ2-7
D: TRBD2
DNA: TGTGCCAGCAGTTATTCTAGCGGGAGGGCCTCTTTGGAGTACTTC
CDR3: CASSYSSGRASLEYF

size: .
V: TRBV21-1
J: TRBJ2-7
D: .
DNA: TGTGCCAGCTCAAAGAACGGGACTAGCGCAAGCGAGCAGTACTTC
CDR3: CASSKNGTSASEQYF

size: .
V: TRBV21-1
J: TRBJ2-5
D: .
DNA: TGTGCCAGCAGCAAATTAGTGATCTCGGGGGAGACCCAGTACTTC
CDR3: CASSKLVISGETQYF

size: few
V: TRBV6-5
J: TRBJ2-3
D: .
DNA: TGTGCCAGCAGTCAACTCGGCCAGACAGATACGCAGTATTTT
CDR3: CASSQLGQTDTQYF

size: .
V: TRBV19
J: TRBJ2-1
D: .
DNA: TGTGCCAGTAGTATAGGTAGCCTTGGCGATGAGCAGTTCTTC
CDR3: CASSIGSLGDEQFF

size: .
V: TRBV9
J: TRBJ2-1
D: TRBD2
DNA: TGTGCCAGCAGCGTAGAAATAGCGGGGCCTGAGCAGTTCTTC
CDR3: CASSVEIAGPEQFF

size: .
V: TRBV2
J: TRBJ1-4
D: TRBD1
DNA: TGTGCCAGCAGTGAAGACAGGGGGCTAGCTAATGAAAAACTGTTTTTT
CDR3: CASSEDRGLANEKLFF

size: .
V: TRBV18
J: TRBJ1-1
D: .
DNA: TGTGCCAGCTCACTCCGGACGGTTGAGGGCGGTGAAGCTTTCTTT
CDR3: CASSLRTVEGGEAFF

size: few
V: TRBV5-1
J: TRBJ1-1
D: .
DNA: TGCGCCAGCAGCTTGATTCAGGGGAAATACACTGAAGCTTTCTTT
CDR3: CASSLIQGKYTEAFF

size: .
V: TRBV7-2
J: TRBJ2-1
D: TRBD2
DNA: TGTGCCAGCAGCTTAGCGAGACTAGCGGATGAGCAGTTCTTC
CDR3: CASSLARLADEQFF

size: .
V: TRBV6-6
J: TRBJ2-1
D: .
DNA: TGTGCCAGCAGCTCGCTCCTATGGCCCTCCTACAATGAGCAGTTCTTC
CDR3: CASSSLLWPSYNEQFF

size: .
V: TRBV7-2
J: TRBJ1-4
D: TRBD1
DNA: TGTGCCAGTAGCTTAGGCATCGGACAGGGTCGCGAAAAACTGTTTTTT
CDR3: CASSLGIGQGREKLFF

size: .
V: TRBV4-2
J: TRBJ2-7
D: .
DNA: TGTGCCGGCTTTACAGGGAGGACCTACGAGCAGTACTTC
CDR3: CAGFTGRTYEQYF

size: .
V: TRBV21-1
J: TRBJ2-7
D: .
DNA: TGTGCCAGCAGCAAGTGGGACAGCTCCTACGAGCAGTACTTC
CDR3: CASSKWDSSYEQYF

size: .
V: TRBV29-1
J: TRBJ2-3
D: TRBD2
DNA: TGCAGCGTTGAACGAACGGCAGGGAGCGGGGGCACAGATACGCAGTATTTT
CDR3: CSVERTAGSGGTDTQYF

size: few
V: TRBV12-2
J: TRBJ1-5
D: .
DNA: TGTGCAAGTCGCTTAGGACAGGCCAATCAGCCCCAGCATTTT
CDR3: CASRLGQANQPQHF

size: .
V: TRBV11-2
J: TRBJ2-3
D: .
DNA: TGTGCCAGCAGCTTTAGAGAACTCTACGGAACGCAGTATTTT
CDR3: CASSFRELYGTQYF

size: .
V: TRBV6-6
J: TRBJ2-3
D: .
DNA: TGTGCCAACCCGGGAGCGGGCACAGATACGCAGTATTTT
CDR3: CANPGAGTDTQYF

size: .
V: TRBV18
J: TRBJ2-2
D: TRBD2
DNA: TGTGCCAGCTCACCACCGGCGGGGGGATATTTGAACACCGGGGAGCTGTTTTTT
CDR3: CASSPPAGGYLNTGELFF

size: .
V: TRBV18
J: TRBJ1-4
D: .
DNA: TGTGCCAGCTCACCACGCAACAGGGCCGAAGCAACTAATGAAAAACTGTTTTTT
CDR3: CASSPRNRAEATNEKLFF

size: .
V: TRBV4-1
J: TRBJ2-3
D: .
DNA: TGCGCCAGCAGCCTAGGACGGGACGCCATCACAGATACGCAGTATTTT
CDR3: CASSLGRDAITDTQYF

size: once
V: TRBV7-8
J: TRBJ2-1
D: TRBD2
DNA: TGTGCCAGCAGCTATGGACTAGCGGTTGAGCAGTTCTTC
CDR3: CASSYGLAVEQFF

size: .
V: TRBV14
J: TRBJ2-7
D: TRBD2
DNA: TGTGCCAGCAGCCAAGTAAGAGCGGGAGGATCCTACGAGCAGTACTTC
CDR3: CASSQVRAGGSYEQYF

size: .
V: TRBV6-5
J: TRBJ1-2
D: .
DNA: TGTGCCAGCAGTTACATCAGTTCCTATGGCTACACCTTC
CDR3: CASSYISSYGYTF

size: once
V: TRBV15
J: TRBJ2-7
D: TRBD1
DNA: TGTGCCACCAGCAGCCCCGGGACAGGGGGGCGCGAGCAGTACTTC
CDR3: CATSSPGTGGREQYF

size: .
V: TRBV7-8
J: TRBJ1-3
D: TRBD1
DNA: TGTGCCAGCAGCTTAGCGCGGGACAGGGGCTCTGGAAACACCATATATTTT
CDR3: CASSLARDRGSGNTIYF

size: once
V: TRBV5-6
J: TRBJ2-1
D: TRBD2
DNA: TGTGCCAGCAGCTTGGAGGGAGGGTCCTACAATGAGCAGTTCTTC
CDR3: CASSLEGGSYNEQFF

size: .
V: TRBV2
J: TRBJ1-4
D: .
DNA: TGTGCCAGCAGCCCCGGGGAGAATGAAAAACTGTTTTTT
CDR3: CASSPGENEKLFF

size: .
V: TRBV7-8
J: TRBJ2-7
D: .
DNA: TGTGCCAGCCCGGGGGCCTTCTCCTACGAGCAGTACTTC
CDR3: CASPGAFSYEQYF

size: once
V: TRBV6-5
J: TRBJ2-2
D: TRBD2
DNA: TGTGCCAGCAGTTATGGCGGGAGGGTGAACACCGGGGAGCTGTTTTTT
CDR3: CASSYGGRVNTGELFF